A selection of T cell receptor beta chains follows, all from one sample in a study of neurological immune-mediated disorders. TCRdb re-derived calls from the 5' RACE reads in MiXCR, one entry per CDR3 protein. The profile shows approximately 36,000 distinct CDR3 sequences, 8.5% to 14% of them singletons. Sequencing used PBMCs. These receptors were taken from a man aged 60 to 69 with HTLV-1-associated myelopathy (HAM/TSP). CDR3s include the opening cysteine and the closing phenylalanine or tryptophan. D genes are given only for firm matches. Only part of the rows carry a size: once, few, many, or a class if the clone is expanded.

16	TRBD1	many	TRBV9	TRBJ1-3	CASSVGGQQPGNTIYF	TGTGCCAGCAGCGTAGGGGGACAGCAACCTGGAAACACCATATATTTT
14	TRBD1	NA	TRBV29-1	TRBJ2-1	CSGDSGQMGNEQFF	TGCAGCGGGGACAGTGGGCAGATGGGCAATGAGCAGTTCTTC
16	TRBD1	many	TRBV7-2	TRBJ1-1	CASSLRGQGMNTEAFF	TGTGCCAGCAGCTTACGGGGACAGGGGATGAACACTGAAGCTTTCTTT
12	NA	many	TRBV28	TRBJ1-2	CASSRDLYGYTF	TGTGCCAGCAGTCGAGATCTCTATGGCTACACCTTC
15	TRBD1	many	TRBV6-1	TRBJ1-6	CASRGQQGKFEPLHF	TGTGCCAGCCGAGGGCAACAGGGGAAGTTTGAGCCCCTCCACTTT
19	NA	many	TRBV20-1	TRBJ2-3	CSAAPGPQHTNPKRDTQYF	TGCAGTGCTGCTCCGGGACCCCAGCACACGAACCCAAAAAGAGATACGCAGTATTTT
17	TRBD1	many	TRBV7-2	TRBJ1-2	CASSPLSTGGSGYGYTF	TGTGCCAGCAGCCCGCTATCAACAGGGGGAAGTGGCTATGGCTACACCTTC
14	NA	many	TRBV5-1	TRBJ2-2	CASSSGEITGELFF	TGCGCCAGCAGCTCAGGGGAAATAACCGGGGAGCTGTTTTTT
15	NA	many	TRBV28	TRBJ2-4	CASSLGRGAKNIQYF	TGTGCCAGCAGTTTAGGCAGGGGTGCAAAAAACATTCAGTACTTC
16	NA	few	TRBV4-1	TRBJ2-1	CASSQDPETIYNEQFF	TGCGCCAGCAGCCAAGATCCCGAGACTATTTACAATGAGCAGTTCTTC
15	NA	many	TRBV7-3	TRBJ2-3	CASSLGGGAADTQYF	TGTGCCAGCAGCCTGGGTGGCGGAGCGGCAGATACGCAGTATTTT
14	NA	NA	TRBV28	TRBJ2-7	CTSSPSLESGEQYF	TGTACCAGCAGTCCCTCCCTGGAGTCGGGCGAGCAGTACTTC
13	TRBD2	many	TRBV6-1	TRBJ2-2	CASTEAGAGELFF	TGTGCCAGCACCGAGGCGGGGGCCGGGGAGCTGTTTTTT
16	TRBD1	many	TRBV5-6	TRBJ2-7	CASSLDRDRITYEQYF	TGTGCCAGCAGCTTGGATCGGGACAGGATCACCTACGAGCAGTACTTC
16	NA	many	TRBV9	TRBJ2-5	CASSVGGLAYQETQYF	TGTGCCAGCAGCGTAGGGGGCCTAGCGTACCAAGAGACCCAGTACTTC
16	TRBD2	many	TRBV5-6	TRBJ2-1	CASSLRLAGGPHEQFF	TGTGCCAGCAGCCTTAGACTAGCGGGAGGGCCCCATGAGCAGTTCTTC
12	NA	many	TRBV15	TRBJ1-5	CATSRVGQPQHF	TGTGCCACCAGCAGAGTGGGACAGCCCCAGCATTTT
16	TRBD2	many	TRBV4-2	TRBJ2-3	CASSPTLAGGPDTQYF	TGTGCCAGCAGCCCCACACTAGCGGGGGGCCCAGATACGCAGTATTTT
15	TRBD1	many	TRBV6-2/TRBV6-3	TRBJ2-1	CASRTPGQGGNEQFF	TGTGCCAGCAGAACACCGGGACAGGGGGGGAATGAGCAGTTCTTC
16	NA	NA	TRBV4-1	TRBJ2-1	CASSQERRGRNNEQFF	TGCGCCAGCAGCCAAGAAAGGAGGGGACGTAACAATGAGCAGTTCTTC
14	NA	NA	TRBV20-1	TRBJ2-3	CSASPWSGTDTQYF	TGCAGTGCTAGTCCTTGGTCAGGCACAGATACGCAGTATTTT
13	NA	many	TRBV9	TRBJ1-3	CASSVEEGNTIYF	TGTGCCAGCAGCGTAGAGGAGGGAAACACCATATATTTT
17	NA	many	TRBV20-1	TRBJ2-3	CSARDPKVDYPTDTQYF	TGCAGTGCTAGAGACCCCAAGGTCGATTACCCCACAGATACGCAGTATTTT
15	TRBD2	many	TRBV6-5	TRBJ2-5	CASSYGLAGTETQYF	TGTGCCAGCAGTTATGGACTAGCGGGAACAGAGACCCAGTACTTC
15	NA	many	TRBV15	TRBJ1-4	CATSRDMGSNEKLFF	TGTGCCACCAGCAGAGATATGGGGAGTAATGAAAAACTGTTTTTT
16	NA	many	TRBV24-1	TRBJ2-1	CATAAVGGSSYNEQFF	TGTGCCACCGCCGCCGTTGGGGGAAGCTCCTACAATGAGCAGTTCTTC
16	TRBD2	many	TRBV7-2	TRBJ2-3	CASSFIGTSGKDTQYF	TGTGCCAGCAGCTTCATCGGGACTAGCGGGAAAGATACGCAGTATTTT
16	NA	many	TRBV15	TRBJ2-7	CATSRVGTGRGYEQYF	TGTGCCACCAGCAGAGTTGGAACGGGAAGAGGGTACGAGCAGTACTTC
13	TRBD2	many	TRBV7-8	TRBJ2-1	CASSPRIAGLQFF	TGTGCCAGCAGCCCCCGGATAGCGGGATTGCAGTTCTTC
15	TRBD2	many	TRBV6-6	TRBJ2-2	CASSYKAGVGGELFF	TGTGCCAGCAGTTACAAAGCGGGAGTGGGCGGGGAGCTGTTTTTT
14	NA	many	TRBV5-1	TRBJ2-7	CASSLGGSSGEQYF	TGCGCCAGCAGCTTGGGCGGATCGAGCGGGGAGCAGTACTTC
13	NA	many	TRBV7-9	TRBJ2-4	CASSLASGNIQYF	TGTGCCAGCAGCTTAGCGAGTGGAAACATTCAGTACTTC
14	TRBD1	many	TRBV5-1	TRBJ2-1	CASSLGGQSDEQFF	TGCGCCAGCAGCTTGGGGGGACAGTCTGATGAGCAGTTCTTC
14	TRBD1	many	TRBV6-6	TRBJ2-5	CASSYKGARETQYF	TGTGCCAGCAGTTACAAGGGGGCGCGGGAGACCCAGTACTTC
12	NA	many	TRBV4-2	TRBJ2-3	CASSQGRDTQYF	TGTGCCAGCAGCCAAGGACGAGATACGCAGTATTTT
15	TRBD1	few	TRBV20-1	TRBJ2-3	CSASPQGAGTDTQYF	TGCAGTGCTAGCCCACAGGGGGCAGGCACAGATACGCAGTATTTT
14	TRBD2	many	TRBV3-1	TRBJ2-5	CASTLAEASETQYF	TGTGCCAGCACACTAGCGGAGGCGTCAGAGACCCAGTACTTC
15	NA	many	TRBV5-1	TRBJ1-3	CASSLTGAGGNTIYF	TGCGCCAGCAGCTTGACGGGGGCTGGTGGAAACACCATATATTTT
15	TRBD1	medium-sized	TRBV20-1	TRBJ1-1	CSVLDRDRVSTEAFF	TGCAGTGTCCTAGACCGGGACAGGGTTAGCACTGAAGCTTTCTTT
12	NA	NA	TRBV29-1	TRBJ2-1	CSVEPTGYEQFF	TGCAGCGTTGAACCCACAGGGTATGAGCAGTTCTTC
16	NA	many	TRBV5-1	TRBJ2-1	CASTNRDRGLANEQFF	TGCGCCAGCACCAACCGGGACAGGGGACTAGCCAATGAGCAGTTCTTC
13	NA	many	TRBV5-1	TRBJ1-1	CASSLVANTEAFF	TGCGCCAGCAGCTTGGTGGCGAACACTGAAGCTTTCTTT
12	NA	many	TRBV29-1	TRBJ1-2	CSVDTIGYGYTF	TGCAGCGTTGATACCATAGGGTATGGCTACACCTTC
14	TRBD1	many	TRBV10-3	TRBJ1-3	CAIRTNRGGNTIYF	TGTGCCATCAGGACTAACAGGGGGGGAAACACCATATATTTT
20	TRBD1	many	TRBV5-1	TRBJ2-5	CASSPTEHIATGSGSETQYF	TGCGCCAGCAGCCCTACCGAACACATCGCGACAGGGTCAGGCTCAGAGACCCAGTACTTC
13	NA	many	TRBV9	TRBJ2-1	CASSPRLNNEQFF	TGTGCCAGCAGCCCGCGACTCAACAATGAGCAGTTCTTC
14	TRBD1	many	TRBV5-1	TRBJ1-1	CASSRDSMNTEAFF	TGCGCCAGCAGCCGGGACAGTATGAACACTGAAGCTTTCTTT
14	NA	many	TRBV20-1	TRBJ1-2	CSARDLRANYGYTF	TGCAGTGCTAGAGATCTCCGGGCTAACTATGGCTACACCTTC
15	NA	many	TRBV20-1	TRBJ1-1	CSATRGSTLSTEAFF	TGCAGTGCTACCCGGGGGTCGACGTTGAGCACTGAAGCTTTCTTT
16	TRBD1	many	TRBV5-1	TRBJ1-6	CASSSGTGEHNSPLHF	TGCGCCAGCAGCTCCGGTACAGGGGAGCATAATTCACCCCTCCACTTT
13	NA	NA	TRBV7-9	TRBJ2-1	CASSLGARGEQFF	TGTGCCAGCAGCTTAGGGGCCCGGGGTGAGCAGTTCTTC
15	TRBD2	many	TRBV11-3	TRBJ2-7	CASSLVSGAIYEQYF	TGTGCCAGCAGCTTAGTTAGCGGGGCGATCTACGAGCAGTACTTC
9	NA	NA	TRBV29-1	TRBJ2-5	CSVGMTQYF	TGCAGCGTTGGGATGACCCAGTACTTC
15	TRBD1	many	TRBV12-3/TRBV12-4	TRBJ1-5	CASSLGAGGGQPQHF	TGTGCCAGCAGTTTAGGGGCAGGGGGTGGGCAGCCCCAGCATTTT
14	TRBD2	many	TRBV5-1	TRBJ2-7	CASSLEAGVNEQYF	TGCGCCAGCAGCTTGGAAGCGGGAGTTAACGAGCAGTACTTC
14	NA	many	TRBV5-1	TRBJ2-2	CASSLAANTGELFF	TGCGCCAGCAGCTTAGCGGCGAACACCGGGGAGCTGTTTTTT
11	NA	many	TRBV12-3/TRBV12-4	TRBJ2-1	CASKEAREQFF	TGTGCCAGCAAAGAGGCCCGTGAGCAGTTCTTC
13	TRBD1	many	TRBV29-1	TRBJ1-2	CSVRDRGIYGYTF	TGCAGCGTTCGGGACAGGGGGATTTATGGCTACACCTTC
14	NA	many	TRBV5-1	TRBJ1-4	CASSNDPFNEKLFF	TGCGCCAGCAGCAACGACCCGTTTAATGAAAAACTGTTTTTT